One sample yielded the 3 T cell receptor beta chains listed below, sequenced in a study of cytomegalovirus exposure and HLA in healthy donors. The PCR ran on 60 Vbeta and 13 Jbeta primers. Sequencing was performed with immunoSEQ multiplex PCR; in TCRdb, only in-frame clones are kept and a portion is missing. This repertoire shows a few hundred thousand clones, 80% to 95% found once; its top ten account for roughly 1.6%. Sequenced sample: PBMCs. The receptors derive from a girl aged 2 to 9 in good health and CMV-seronegative.

The gene calls are TRBV27 and TRBJ2-7; 10 bases align to TRBD1. CDR1 MNHEY and CDR2 SMNVEV come from the germline V gene (reference sequence). The CDR3 length is 16 residues. V gave up 3 bases and J gave up 4 bases; unmatched junction bases: 9. DNA of the CDR3: TGTGCCAGCAGTTTCAAACTCCCGGGACAGGGGTACGAGCAGTACTTC. Translating gives CASSFKLPGQGYEQYF.

This clone is a singleton in its sample. In nucleotides, the CDR3 is TGTGCCAGCAGCTTAGCCAGGGTTAGAGGAAACACCATATATTTT. This gives the protein CASSLARVRGNTIYF. The chain couples TRBV11-2 to TRBJ1-3, with D tentatively TRBD1 (5 bases). V was trimmed by 1 base and J by 4 bases, leaving 11 bases between them. Germline CDR1 reads SGHAT; CDR2 reads FQNNGV. The CDR3 length is 15 residues. The variable domain in full, with the rest retrieved from reference TRBV11-2 and TRBJ1-3, is EAGVAQSPRYKIIEKRQSVAFWCNPISGHATLYWYQQILGQGPKLLIQFQNNGVVDDSQLPKDRFSAERLKGVDSTLKIQPAKLEDSAVYLCASSLARVRGNTIYFGEGSWLTVV.

The chain is built from TRBV7-9 and TRBJ2-2, with TRBD1 identical over 9 bases. V shed 2 bases, J shed 2 bases, and the junction held 9 bases outside the gene matches. From germline, CDR1 is SEHNR and CDR2 FQNEAQ (reference sequence). The CDR3 totals 18 residues. The CDR3 loop reads CASSLRRQGERNTGELFF. CDR3 bases: TGTGCCAGCAGCTTAAGAAGACAGGGGGAAAGAAACACCGGGGAGCTGTTTTTT. Using reference TRBV7-9 and TRBJ2-2 for the parts outside the CDR3, the full variable domain is DTGVSQNPRHKITKRGQNVTFRCDPISEHNRLYWYRQTLGQGPEFLTYFQNEAQLEKSRLLSDRFSAERPKGSFSTLEIQRTEQGDSAMYLCASSLRRQGERNTGELFFGEGSRLTVL.